A single sample gave rise to the 11 T cell receptor beta chains below, sequenced in a study of control samples from healthy donors and cancer patients. The data were produced by immunoSEQ multiplex PCR, yet TCRdb's version contains in-frame clones alone and is incomplete. The sample holds about 130,000 clones, roughly 94% seen once. Material for sequencing was PBMCs. These receptors were taken from a man aged 60-69 years with colorectal cancer.

CDR3 sequence (DNA): TGCGCCAGCAGCCAAGTAGGCGGAGTAAACTATGGCTACACCTTC. It specifies CASSQVGGVNYGYTF. This chain joins TRBV4-3 and TRBJ1-2; D call uncertain. In germline, CDR1 is LGHNA, CDR2 YSLEER. Trimming cost V 1 base and J 2 bases, with 11 bases left between them. The CDR3 consists of 15 residues.

This rearrangement joins TRBV19 to TRBJ2-2; TRBD2 might be the D (5 bases). The germline V and J ends were trimmed by 7 bases and 8 bases, with 11 bases remaining between them. CDR3 length: 12 residues. CDR1 LNHDA and CDR2 SQIVND come from the germline V gene (reference sequence). The CDR3 is CASNGGLGELFF. The CDR3, as DNA: TGTGCCAGTAATGGAGGCTTGGGGGAGCTGTTTTTT.

A note on this clone: This CDR3 is also generated by other DNA sequences in the sample. This chain uses TRBV7-9 with TRBJ1-1; 11 nucleotides agree with TRBD1. The CDR3 length is 15 residues. Germline V gene sequence: CDR1 SEHNR, CDR2 FQNEAQ (reference sequence). Trimming took 4 bases from V and 1 from J; bases not matched to a gene: 2. As DNA, the CDR3 is TGTGCCAGCAGCTGGGGGACAGGGGGGAACACTGAAGCTTTCTTT. Translating gives CASSWGTGGNTEAFF.

The rearrangement joins TRBV6-4 to TRBJ2-3, with unresolved D. Germline V gene sequence: CDR1 MRHNA, CDR2 SNTAGT. The germline V and J ends were trimmed by 5 bases and 1 base, with 13 bases remaining between them. The CDR3 runs 15 residues. CDR3: CASSPGLGGTDTQYF. The CDR3 DNA reads TGTGCCAGCAGTCCGGGCTTGGGCGGCACAGATACGCAGTATTTT.

This rearrangement joins TRBV6-6 to TRBJ1-1; possibly TRBD1 for D (5 bases). Germline-derived CDR1 and CDR2 are MNHNY and SVGAGI (reference sequence). Trimming left V 6 bases short and J 11 bases short, with 19 bases between. The CDR3 sequence is 13 residues long. DNA for the CDR3: TGTGCCAGCAGCCGGGGGGGAAATACTGTGGCTTTCTTT. Translation gives CASSRGGNTVAFF.

This clone is a singleton in its sample. The rearrangement uses TRBV5-4 and TRBJ2-5; the D gene is possibly TRBD1 (6 bases). The CDR3 spans 15 residues. V was shortened by 0 bases and J by 2 bases, with 11 bases between the two germline ends. CDR1 is SGHNT, CDR2 YYREEE, per germline (reference sequence). CDR3: CASSLGRGSQETQYF. The CDR3 nucleotides read TGTGCCAGCAGCTTGGGTAGGGGGAGTCAAGAGACCCAGTACTTC.

The chain joins TRBV19 to TRBJ2-7; TRBD1 matches 9 bases. Germline CDR1 and CDR2: LNHDA and SQIVND (reference sequence). There are 17 residues in the CDR3. The J segment lost 0 bases and the V segment lost 5 bases, leaving 11 bases of the junction unmatched. The CDR3 region has the DNA TGTGCCAGTAGTCTCGGGACAGGGACTTTCACCTCCTACGAGCAGTACTTC. It codes for CASSLGTGTFTSYEQYF.

The gene calls are TRBV15 and TRBJ2-1; 9 bases map to TRBD2. The germline V gene encodes CDR1 LNHNV and CDR2 YYDKDF (reference sequence). CDR3 length equals 16 residues. V dropped 3 bases and J dropped 6; count of bases not matched to a gene: 9. CDR3 sequence reads: CATSSGGRGGFNEQFF. DNA for the CDR3: TGTGCCACCAGCAGTGGAGGGCGGGGGGGTTTCAATGAGCAGTTCTTC.

The chain carries TRBV5-1 and TRBJ1-2, with D perhaps matching TRBD1 (5 bases). The V and J ends lost 2 bases and 6 bases respectively, with 11 bases between them. Germline-derived CDR1 and CDR2 are SGHRS and YFSETQ. This CDR3 contains 13 residues. CDR3 protein: CASSLKNRNGYTF. The CDR3 DNA follows: TGCGCCAGCAGCTTAAAAAACAGGAATGGCTACACCTTC.

The chain combines TRBV7-2 with TRBJ1-4; D not resolved. V was shortened by 5 bases and J by 8 bases, with 12 bases between the two germline ends. The germline V gene has CDR1 SGHTA and CDR2 FQGNSA. This CDR3 spans 13 amino acids. CDR3 protein: CASSDDFKEKLFF. DNA for the CDR3: TGTGCCAGCAGCGACGACTTTAAGGAAAAACTGTTTTTT.

The V call is TRBV4-1, the J call TRBJ2-7; 13 bases align to TRBD2. Trimming cost V 6 bases and J 4 bases; bases outside gene matches: 3. Germline loops: CDR1 MGHRA, CDR2 YSYEKL. CDR3 length: 14 amino acids. CDR3 nucleotide sequence: TGCGCCAGCAGTCAGACTAGCGGGGGGTACGAGCAGTACTTC. As protein: CASSQTSGGYEQYF.